This T cell receptor beta chain appears in the sequencing data of a study of breast tumors, draining lymph nodes, adjacent tissues. Study-level results: Data only fit, rather than demonstrated, lymph node origin of most tumor T cells. Luminal-like breast cancer showed significantly higher tumor–nontumor repertoire similarity than basal-like. Tumors had less TCR diversity than lymph nodes, more than nontumor tissue.

This clonotype was detected many times. What it binds is unknown. V gave up 6 bases and J gave up 4 bases, with 22 bases separating them. The CDR3 totals 17 residues. Germline assignment: CDR1 MDHEN and CDR2 SYDVKM. From the multiplex PCR reads, TCRdb called clonotypes with MiXCR, one entry per CDR3 protein. The sample lists about 13,000 distinct CDR3 sequences; 40% to 55% were seen once. The V and J genes are TRBV28 and TRBJ1-5; D possibly corresponds to TRBD1 (5 bases). Sequenced sample: tumor-adjacent breast tissue. The clonotype was recovered from a female donor with breast cancer. Some clones in this sample may be carry-over from other donors' samples. The CDR3 DNA follows: TGTGCCAGCAGCGACCGTCGACGGGGCGTTGGGAATCAGCCCCAGCATTTT. The encoded protein is CASSDRRRGVGNQPQHF.